A selection of T cell receptor beta chains follows, all from one sample in a study of cytomegalovirus exposure and HLA in healthy donors. TCRdb's table, derived via immunoSEQ multiplex PCR, lists solely in-frame clones and lacks some. Of 110,000 or so clones listed, about three quarters are singletons. The specimen was PBMCs. All receptors derive from a male donor in good health and CMV-seronegative. CDR3s include the opening cysteine and the closing phenylalanine or tryptophan. D genes are given only for firm matches.

D gene | J gene | V gene | CDR3 protein | CDR3 DNA
. | TRBJ2-7 | TRBV21-1 | CASCLPGRRDEQYF | TGTGCCAGCTGCCTTCCGGGAAGGAGGGACGAGCAGTACTTC
TRBD2 | TRBJ2-1 | TRBV19 | CASGLAEASYNEQFF | TGTGCCAGCGGACTAGCGGAGGCCTCCTACAATGAGCAGTTCTTC
. | TRBJ2-3 | TRBV7-2 | CASSFDTTDTQYF | TGTGCCAGCAGCTTTGACACCACAGATACGCAGTATTTT
TRBD2 | TRBJ2-1 | TRBV5-4 | CASSALLAGGPGNEQFF | TGTGCCAGCAGCGCTTTACTAGCGGGAGGGCCCGGGAATGAGCAGTTCTTC
. | TRBJ2-3 | TRBV4-3 | CASSQGGVPPDTQYF | TGCGCCAGCAGCCAAGGGGGGGTGCCCCCAGATACGCAGTATTTT
. | TRBJ2-5 | TRBV25-1 | CASSSFRGYQETQYF | TGTGCCAGCAGTTCTTTCCGGGGATACCAAGAGACCCAGTACTTC
. | TRBJ1-5 | TRBV28 | CASSSYLVRDQGNQPQHF | TGTGCCAGCAGTTCCTACCTGGTGCGGGACCAGGGCAATCAGCCCCAGCATTTT
. | TRBJ2-7 | TRBV7-8 | CASSPLSGLHEQYF | TGTGCCAGCAGCCCCCTCAGCGGGCTCCACGAGCAGTACTTC
. | TRBJ1-3 | TRBV5-4 | CASSPRSGNTIYF | TGTGCCAGCAGCCCCCGTTCCGGAAACACCATATATTTT
. | TRBJ2-3 | TRBV7-9 | CASSSEEDTQYF | TGTGCCAGCAGCTCAGAGGAAGATACGCAGTATTTT